What follows is one TCR beta chain and its context. With 2 bases removed from V and 8 bases from J, the gap between germline ends came to 6 bases. Looked up from germline, CDR1 is SQVTM and CDR2 is ANQGSEA. This CDR3 region has 11 residues. Libraries were prepared by immunoSEQ multiplex PCR; TCRdb keeps only in-frame clonotypes and omits some of them. The sample yields about 34,000 clones, about 88% seen once. This specimen belongs to a study of control samples from healthy donors and cancer patients. The chain links TRBV29-1 to TRBJ1-4; possible D gene TRBD1, 5 bases. The clonotype comes from a woman aged 40 to 49 with lung cancer. Sequenced material: PBMCs. CDR3 residues: CSVEWGEKLFF. As DNA, the CDR3 is TGCAGCGTTGAATGGGGGGAAAAACTGTTTTTT.